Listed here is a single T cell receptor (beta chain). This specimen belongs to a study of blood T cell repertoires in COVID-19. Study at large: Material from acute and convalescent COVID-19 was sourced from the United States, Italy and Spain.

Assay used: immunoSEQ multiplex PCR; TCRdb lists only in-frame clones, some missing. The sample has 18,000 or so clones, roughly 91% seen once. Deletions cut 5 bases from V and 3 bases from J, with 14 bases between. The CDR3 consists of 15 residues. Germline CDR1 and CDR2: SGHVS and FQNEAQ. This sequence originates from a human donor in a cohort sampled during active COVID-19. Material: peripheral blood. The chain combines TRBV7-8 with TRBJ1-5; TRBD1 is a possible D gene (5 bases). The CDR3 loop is CASSLRDRDNQPQHF. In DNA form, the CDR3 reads TGTGCCAGCAGCCTACGCGACAGAGACAATCAGCCCCAGCATTTT.